This T cell receptor beta chain was sequenced during a study of cytomegalovirus exposure and HLA in healthy donors. Looking at the study overall: Earlier, 100 million to 130 million unique TCR beta sequences were recovered from 200 million or so T cells by an analysis. Study outcomes and limitations: Trimming of TCR beta V- and J-genes showed a link, identified in a later analysis, to a missense DCLRE1C variant.

V shed 4 bases and J shed 0 bases, with 13 bases lying between them. The CDR3 contains 15 residues. Germline CDR1 MNHEY, CDR2 SMNVEV (reference sequence). The primer mix had 60 Vbeta and 13 Jbeta primers. The protocol was immunoSEQ multiplex PCR, while the TCRdb copy is restricted to in-frame clones and leaves out a portion. The table has around 38,000 clones, about 66% seen once. With respect to this clone: The target antigen is unknown.

These donors, healthy bone marrow donors, were studied. Donors showed nominal health when sampled, although they likely had unrecorded immune exposures. The receptor's source is a man in his fifties in good health and CMV-seropositive. The J gene is TRBJ2-7, the V gene TRBV27; possibly TRBD1 for D (6 bases). Specimen: PBMCs. CDR3 DNA: TGTGCCAGCAGTTGGACAGCCTCGAGCTCCTACGAGCAGTACTTC. Its translation: CASSWTASSSYEQYF.